The next 18 T cell receptor beta chains were all read from a single sample in a study of CD8 T cells in Susac syndrome. An amount of RNA that ranged from about 0.45 to 1 ug was reverse transcribed with random hexamers. TCRdb recomputed calls from the immunoSEQ multiplex PCR reads with MiXCR, one row per CDR3 protein. The repertoire holds some 160,000 distinct CDR3 sequences, with approximately 94% as singletons. Sequencing was performed on CD4+ T cells from PBMCs. The receptor source for this set is a human donor with Susac syndrome.

The chain recombines TRBV10-3 with TRBJ1-1, with 8 bases aligning to TRBD1. In germline, CDR1 is ENHRY, CDR2 SYGVKD. This CDR3 is built from 14 residues. The J segment lost 0 bases and the V segment lost 10 bases, leaving 7 bases of the junction unmatched. CDR3 sequence: CATGTGYMNTEAFF. The DNA for the CDR3 is TGTGCCACCGGGACAGGCTACATGAACACTGAAGCTTTCTTT.

This chain connects TRBV25-1 to TRBJ2-3; D is undetermined. Per germline, CDR1 MGHDK and CDR2 SYGVNS. The CDR3 spans 12 residues. The ends were cut back, 1 base at V and 6 bases at J, with 5 bases in the middle. The CDR3 loop is CASSEFGDTQYF. CDR3 bases: TGTGCCAGCAGTGAATTTGGGGATACGCAGTATTTT.

The chain recombines TRBV5-1 with TRBJ2-5; 8 nucleotides line up with TRBD2. V dropped 4 bases and J dropped 3; count of bases not matched to a gene: 8. The germline V gene encodes CDR1 SGHRS and CDR2 YFSETQ. The CDR3 totals 15 residues. The chain's CDR3 is CASSGELAAKETQYF. CDR3 DNA sequence: TGCGCCAGCAGCGGGGAACTAGCGGCCAAAGAGACCCAGTACTTC. The whole variable domain, remainder taken from reference TRBV5-1 and TRBJ2-5, is KAGVTQTPRYLIKTRGQQVTLSCSPISGHRSVSWYQQTPGQGLQFLFEYFSETQRNKGNFPGRFSGRQFSNSRSEMNVSTLELGDSALYLCASSGELAAKETQYFGPGTRLLVL.

This chain uses TRBV29-1 with TRBJ2-5; 9 nucleotides align to TRBD2. The ends lost 7 bases at V and 2 bases at J; junction bases unmatched: 11. Looked up from germline, CDR1 is SQVTM and CDR2 is ANQGSEA. The CDR3 length is 15 residues. CDR3 residues: CSAYTGLARQETQYF. Written as DNA, the CDR3 is TGCAGCGCGTACACTGGACTAGCGAGACAAGAGACCCAGTACTTC.

The CDR3 DNA is TGCAGTGCTAGTTCGGCTGAGAACTACAATGAGCAGTTCTTC. This gives the protein CSASSAENYNEQFF. V usage is TRBV20-1 and J usage is TRBJ2-1; no firm D call. V was pared by 3 bases and J by 3 bases, with 12 bases between. The germline V gene encodes CDR1 DFQATT and CDR2 SNEGSKA (reference sequence). There are 14 residues in the CDR3.

The chain has TRBV20-1 and TRBJ2-3; 12 nucleotides match TRBD2. Germline CDR1 and CDR2: DFQATT and SNEGSKA (reference sequence). J gave up 5 bases and V 6 bases, and 6 bases lay outside the gene matches. The CDR3 extends over 14 amino acids. CDR3 nucleotide sequence: TGCAGTGCGGCTAGCGGGGGGGGAGGAGATACGCAGTATTTT. It translates to CSAASGGGGDTQYF.

The chain carries TRBV19 and TRBJ1-5; D gene uncertain. Germline V CDR1 and CDR2: LNHDA, SQIVND (reference sequence). The V end was cut by 6 bases, the J end by 0 bases, with 9 bases between. CDR3 length: 14 residues. The CDR3 DNA follows: TGTGCCAGTAGGGACCGAAATAGCAATCAGCCCCAGCATTTT. Translation: CASRDRNSNQPQHF.

The chain is built from TRBV5-6 and TRBJ2-3; D is possibly TRBD1 (6 bases). The CDR3 runs to 16 residues. V lost 3 bases to trimming and J lost 2 bases, with 16 bases between them. Germline V gene lookup returns CDR1 SGHDT and CDR2 YYEEEE. The CDR3 loop reads CASSSYREGYTDTQYF. DNA of the CDR3: TGTGCCAGCAGCTCCTACAGGGAAGGATACACAGATACGCAGTATTTT.

This sequence joins TRBV5-1 and TRBJ1-1; D remains ambiguous. The CDR3 loop spans 12 amino acids. Germline values: CDR1 SGHRS, CDR2 YFSETQ. V gave up 4 bases and J gave up 3 bases, with 7 bases separating them. CDR3 sequence reads: CASSPADTEAFF. CDR3 in DNA: TGCGCCAGCAGCCCGGCGGACACTGAAGCTTTCTTT.

The J gene is TRBJ2-3, the V gene TRBV15; D is undetermined. This CDR3 is built from 16 residues. From germline, CDR1 is LNHNV and CDR2 YYDKDF (reference sequence). Trimming cost V 3 bases and J 2 bases, with 15 bases left between them. The CDR3, as DNA: TGTGCCACCAGCAGCGAATCGCCTCGAAACACAGATACGCAGTATTTT. Translating gives CATSSESPRNTDTQYF.

This clonotype turned up a few times. The rearrangement uses TRBV14 and TRBJ2-5; D uncertain. The V gene lost 6 bases and the J gene lost 1 base, with 9 bases spanning the gap. CDR1 SGHDN and CDR2 FVKESK come from the germline V gene. The CDR3 extends over 13 amino acids. This chain's CDR3 is CASSRGLQETQYF. The CDR3 coding sequence is TGTGCCAGCAGTCGAGGCCTCCAAGAGACCCAGTACTTC.

V gene TRBV3-1 combines with J gene TRBJ1-1; TRBD1 matches at 7 bases. This CDR3 spans 13 amino acids. J gave up 4 bases and V 7 bases, and 6 bases lay outside the gene matches. Germline V gives CDR1 LGHDT, CDR2 YNNKEL (reference sequence). Written as DNA, the CDR3 is TGTGCCAGCACCGAGGGGGCCCGCACTGAAGCTTTCTTT. Translating gives CASTEGARTEAFF.

Notes on this clonotype: A junction end diverges from the germline sequence, so it may reflect a read error. The chain carries TRBV13 and TRBJ1-2; TRBD1 agrees at 7 bases. The germline gives CDR1 PRHDT, CDR2 FYEKMQ (reference sequence). This CDR3 region has 14 residues. CDR3 sequence: CASSVGTAGYGYTF. CDR3 DNA sequence: TGTGCCAGCAGCGTAGGGACAGCTGGATATGGCTACACCTTC.

This chain uses TRBV20-1 with TRBJ1-5, with D perhaps TRBD1 (6 bases). The CDR3 sequence is 15 residues long. V shed 5 bases and J shed 4 bases, with 18 bases lying between them. In germline, CDR1 is DFQATT, CDR2 SNEGSKA (reference sequence). For the CDR3, the DNA is TGCAGTGCTGCGGACAGTGCGGGTCGGAATCAGCCCCAGCATTTT. As protein: CSAADSAGRNQPQHF.

The chain uses TRBV12-3 or TRBV12-4 and TRBJ1-2; TRBD1 is a possible D gene (6 bases). This CDR3 comprises 17 residues. Trimming removed 7 bases at V and 7 bases at J, with 28 bases between. CDR3 coding DNA: TGTGCCAGCATCCCCTCCCGGAGGCGGGGGTTAGGGGGTGGCTACACCTTC. Protein: CASIPSRRRGLGGGYTF.

This chain uses TRBV7-2 with TRBJ2-5, with unresolved D. V lost 1 base and J lost 6, with 12 bases in between. CDR3 length: 14 residues. Germline CDR1 reads SGHTA; CDR2 reads FQGNSA. Here the CDR3 reads CASSLEVGWKTQYF. The CDR3 nucleotides read TGTGCCAGCAGCTTAGAGGTGGGCTGGAAGACCCAGTACTTC.

CDR3 loop: CASRGTASSYNSPLHF. CDR3 nucleotide sequence: TGTGCCAGCAGGGGGACAGCCAGCTCCTATAATTCACCCCTCCACTTT. The V gene is TRBV2, the J gene TRBJ1-6; TRBD1 agrees at 7 bases. Germline V lookup: CDR1 SNHLY, CDR2 FYNNEI. The CDR3 length is 16 residues. The junction had 5 bases not matched to a gene; V was cut back by 6 bases and J by 0 bases.

This clonotype was seen once. This chain links TRBV5-4 with TRBJ1-1; possibly TRBD1 for D (5 bases). CDR1 is SGHNT, CDR2 YYREEE, per germline (reference sequence). V was trimmed by 1 base and J by 9 bases, leaving 16 bases between them. The CDR3 covers 14 residues. CDR3 residues: CASSLLGTGLKAFF. In DNA, the CDR3 is TGTGCCAGCAGCTTGCTCGGTACAGGACTTAAAGCTTTCTTT.